This T cell receptor beta chain was obtained from a study of T cells in Graves' hyperthyroidism and ophthalmopathy (dated by TCRdb to between 2018 and 2021). About the investigation overall: Peripheral blood samples were taken at the time of initial diagnosis, prior to any treatment. In addition, the study compared T-cell repertoires in thyroid tissue and in blood from roughly six Graves' hyperthyroidism patients. The paper reports TCR Vbeta CDR3 sequencing of roughly 140 peripheral blood samples: approximately 41 ophthalmopathy, some 80 hyperthyroidism and around 17 progressor patients. A discovery cohort of around 98 patients, about 40 with Graves' ophthalmopathy and 55 to 60 with stable Graves' hyperthyroidism, was used to find distinguishing TCR V-J signatures. The 100 discovery patients were randomly split 7:3 into training and test sets. Whether ophthalmopathy could be predicted prospectively was tested in an independent validation cohort made up of roughly 20 hyperthyroidism patients plus 17 patients who later progressed to ophthalmopathy. After blood sampling, hyperthyroidism patients were treated with methimazole at a starting dose of 30 mg daily, and ophthalmopathy patients were treated with high-dose intravenous methylprednisolone. Overall study outcomes, separate from this receptor: Sample size was not statistically predetermined, and investigators were not blinded to group allocation. Ophthalmopathy was separated from stable hyperthyroidism by a 13 V-J signature model, with roughly 88% sensitivity and roughly 81% specificity obtained in cross-validation and 80%/75% obtained in testing. In validation, progression to ophthalmopathy was predicted by the model with almost 71% sensitivity and roughly 76% specificity, a median of approximately 6.5 months before onset. Most expanded thyroid clonotypes (frequency above 0.001) were also detected in blood, suggesting blood repertoires may reflect thyroid immune responses.

Stable Graves' hyperthyroidism was defined as the absence of progression to ophthalmopathy over 18 months of follow-up. Hyperthyroidism patients were newly diagnosed, with disease duration under 2 months, and aged 18 to 65 years. Patients with uncontrolled infections, other autoimmune diseases, pregnancy or lactation were excluded. Diagnoses relied on clinical symptoms, serum thyroxine and TRAb, thyroid ultrasound and orbital computed tomography. PBMCs were isolated from approximately 10 ml of fresh peripheral blood by Ficoll-Paque density gradient centrifugation. Total RNA was extracted using Trizol reagent, and RNA quality was assessed on an Agilent 2100 Bioanalyzer. The TCR beta CDR3 regions were amplified from RNA transcripts. For the first round of RT-PCR on the TCR CDR3, the HTBI primer set was used together with the Qiagen OneStep RT-PCR kit. A second multiplex PCR round built the libraries, followed by size selection and purification. Sequencing of the libraries was done on an Illumina HiSeq2000 using paired-end 100 bp reads. Per the original workflow: SOAPnuke was used to process the raw data, throwing out any read that contained adapters or uncalled bases, had a mean Phred below 15, or lacked an exact constant-primer or identifier match. High-quality paired reads were merged with COPE v1.2.5, and unique nucleotide sequences were defined as clonotypes. MiTCR v1.1 was used to align clonotypes to the IMGT TRBV, TRBD and TRBJ reference segments. Analysis was restricted to V-J combinations with a frequency above 0.0001, which covered 98% to 99.2% of repertoires. A TCS score was defined as the ratio between F50 (clonal expansion) and ExV (chaos), using BLOSUM62-based TCRdist between CDR3 peptides within each V-J. Welch's t-statistics and random forest reduced 450 to 600 V-J features to about 12, which were used in a naive Bayes classifier (R e1071). TCRdb reprocessing: public reads trimmed at Q25 with fastp, clones called with MiXCR, in-frame beta chains kept. Every entry covers one CDR3 protein and lists the most common genes and DNA from its rows. The V and J calls and clone size are TCRdb's, not the authors'. The sample records fewer than 900,000 distinct CDR3 sequences, about 17% of which are singletons. The ten largest clones take up 8.4% of the sample.

Notes on this clonotype: The antigen this receptor binds is unknown. No clone much larger than this one lies a single base away; base qualities are absent.

The germline V gene gives CDR1 as SGHDN and CDR2 as FVKESK. The V end gives up 4 bases and the J end 6 bases, leaving 0 bases in the junction not matched to a gene. The CDR3 has 13 amino acids, counting the end cysteine and phenylalanine. Of the read, only the CDR3 DNA is kept; its 39 bases are in frame from base 1. Input material: blood. The clonotype originates from a man aged 18 to 35 with Graves' hyperthyroidism. The chain is assembled from TRBV14 and TRBJ2-3, and 11 junction bases match TRBD1. Read as DNA, the sequence is TGTGCCAGCAGCCGGACAGGGGGCGATACGCAGTATTTT. It translates to CASSRTGGDTQYF.